Below, one TCR beta chain is given with its context. Its antigen is not identified. Primers for the PCR totalled 60 Vbeta and 13 Jbeta. Sequencing used immunoSEQ multiplex PCR; TCRdb keeps in-frame clones, though not all of them. Of about 140,000 clones in the sample, 82% were seen once. This sample is drawn from a study of cytomegalovirus exposure and HLA in healthy donors. General study findings and limits: V- and J-gene trimming of TCR beta was linked (in a later analysis) to a missense DCLRE1C variant. Only CMV serostatus was available as immune exposure information.

The CDR3 contains 16 residues. Germline-derived CDR1 and CDR2 are LNHDA and SQIVND (reference sequence). Deletions cut 0 bases from V and 5 bases from J, with 16 bases between. The sequencing sample was made of PBMCs. The chain is built from TRBV19 and TRBJ1-2; D is uncertain. The clonotype was recovered from a male donor in good health and CMV-seronegative. CDR3 in DNA: TGTGCCAGTAGTATAGATGGGGAGGGAACGCGATATGGCTACACCTTC. This codes for CASSIDGEGTRYGYTF.